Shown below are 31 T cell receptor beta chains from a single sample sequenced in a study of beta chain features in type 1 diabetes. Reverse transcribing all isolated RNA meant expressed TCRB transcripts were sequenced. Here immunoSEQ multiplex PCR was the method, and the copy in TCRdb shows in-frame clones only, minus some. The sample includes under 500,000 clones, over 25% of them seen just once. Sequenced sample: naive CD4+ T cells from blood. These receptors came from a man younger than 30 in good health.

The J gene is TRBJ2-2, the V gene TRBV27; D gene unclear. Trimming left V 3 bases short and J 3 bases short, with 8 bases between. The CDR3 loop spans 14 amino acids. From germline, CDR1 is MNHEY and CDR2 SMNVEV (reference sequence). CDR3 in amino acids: CASSLLGDTGELFF. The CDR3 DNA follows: TGTGCCAGCAGTTTGCTTGGGGACACCGGGGAGCTGTTTTTT.

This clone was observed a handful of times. The CDR3 loop is CASSLPQGVETQYF. DNA for the CDR3: TGTGCCAGCAGCTTGCCACAGGGGGTAGAGACCCAGTACTTC. The J gene is TRBJ2-5, the V gene TRBV5-4; 8 bases match TRBD1. CDR1 and CDR2 (germline): SGHNT, YYREEE (reference sequence). V shed 1 base, J shed 4 bases, and the junction held 3 bases outside the gene matches. The CDR3 covers 14 residues.

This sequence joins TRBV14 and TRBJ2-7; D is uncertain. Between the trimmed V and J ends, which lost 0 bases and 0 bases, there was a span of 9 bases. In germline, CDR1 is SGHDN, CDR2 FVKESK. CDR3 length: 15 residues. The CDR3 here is CASSQELSSSYEQYF. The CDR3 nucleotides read TGTGCCAGCAGCCAAGAGCTCTCGAGCTCCTACGAGCAGTACTTC.

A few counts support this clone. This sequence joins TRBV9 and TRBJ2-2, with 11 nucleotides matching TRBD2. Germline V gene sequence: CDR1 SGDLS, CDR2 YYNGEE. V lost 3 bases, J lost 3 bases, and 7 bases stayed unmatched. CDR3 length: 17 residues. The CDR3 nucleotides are TGTGCCAGCAGCGAGGGACTAGCGGAACGCTACACCGGGGAGCTGTTTTTT. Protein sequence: CASSEGLAERYTGELFF.

Written as DNA, the CDR3 is TGTGCCTACCCGGTTGGGACTAGCGGGAGGGCCTCCTACAATGAGCAGTTCTTC. Protein: CAYPVGTSGRASYNEQFF. This chain links TRBV30 with TRBJ2-1; TRBD2 agrees at 16 bases. Germline values: CDR1 GTSNPN, CDR2 SVGIG (reference sequence). The CDR3 sequence is 18 residues long. The V segment lost 7 bases and the J segment 0 bases; nucleotides outside the gene matches: 9.

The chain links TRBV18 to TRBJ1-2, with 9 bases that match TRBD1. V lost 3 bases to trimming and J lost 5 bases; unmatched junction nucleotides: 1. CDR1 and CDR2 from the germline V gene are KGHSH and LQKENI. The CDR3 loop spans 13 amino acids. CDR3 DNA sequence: TGTGCCAGCTCACCGGGACAGGGTTATGGCTACACCTTC. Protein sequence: CASSPGQGYGYTF.

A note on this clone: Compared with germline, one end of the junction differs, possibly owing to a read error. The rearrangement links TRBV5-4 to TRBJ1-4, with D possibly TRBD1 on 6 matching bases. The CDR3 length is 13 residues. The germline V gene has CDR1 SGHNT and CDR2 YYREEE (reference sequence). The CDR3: CASNLQGNEKLFF. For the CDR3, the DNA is TGTGCCAGCAACTTGCAGGGGAATGAAAAACTGTTTTTT.

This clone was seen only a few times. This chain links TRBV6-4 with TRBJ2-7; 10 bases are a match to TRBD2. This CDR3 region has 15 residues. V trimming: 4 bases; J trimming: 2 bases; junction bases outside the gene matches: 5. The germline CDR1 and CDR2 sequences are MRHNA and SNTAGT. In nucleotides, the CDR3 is TGTGCCAGCAGTGGAGAAGCGGGAGGGCCCTACGAGCAGTACTTC. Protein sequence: CASSGEAGGPYEQYF.

The CDR3 sequence: CAWRDRRDSYEQYF. Here the CDR3 DNA reads TGTGCCTGGAGAGACCGCCGGGACAGCTACGAGCAGTACTTC. The genes are TRBV30 and TRBJ2-7; the match to TRBD1 covers 7 bases. The CDR3 is made up of 14 amino acids. V trimming: 3 bases; J trimming: 3 bases; junction bases outside the gene matches: 8. Germline CDR1 reads GTSNPN; CDR2 reads SVGIG (reference sequence).

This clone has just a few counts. The CDR3 DNA reads TGCAGCGTTGCCAGCTATGGCTACACCTTC. It encodes CSVASYGYTF. The gene calls are TRBV29-1 and TRBJ1-2; no reliable D call. Per the germline V gene, CDR1 is SQVTM and CDR2 is ANQGSEA. The CDR3 is 10 amino acids. V was cut by 4 bases and J by 4 bases, with 4 bases left in between.

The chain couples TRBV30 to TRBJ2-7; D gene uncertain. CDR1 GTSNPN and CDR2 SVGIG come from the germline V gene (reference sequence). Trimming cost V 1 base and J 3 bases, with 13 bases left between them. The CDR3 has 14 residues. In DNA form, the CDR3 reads TGTGCCTGGAGTGCCAATTCAGGAAGCTACGAGCAGTACTTC. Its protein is CAWSANSGSYEQYF.

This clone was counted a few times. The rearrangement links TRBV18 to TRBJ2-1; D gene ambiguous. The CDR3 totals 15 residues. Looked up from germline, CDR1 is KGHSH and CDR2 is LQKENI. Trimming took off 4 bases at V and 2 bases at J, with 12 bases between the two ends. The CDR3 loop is CASSQETGAYNEQFF. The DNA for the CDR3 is TGTGCCAGCTCACAGGAGACGGGCGCCTACAATGAGCAGTTCTTC.

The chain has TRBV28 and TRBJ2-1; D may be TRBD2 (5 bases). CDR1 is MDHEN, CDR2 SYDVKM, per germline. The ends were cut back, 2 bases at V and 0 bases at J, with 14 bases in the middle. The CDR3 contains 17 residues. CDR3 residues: CASSLVLSGNSYNEQFF. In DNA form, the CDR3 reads TGTGCCAGCAGTTTAGTGCTGAGCGGTAACTCCTACAATGAGCAGTTCTTC. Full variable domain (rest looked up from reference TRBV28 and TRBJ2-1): DVKVTQSSRYLVKRTGEKVFLECVQDMDHENMFWYRQDPGLGLRLIYFSYDVKMKEKGDIPEGYSVSREKKERFSLILESASTNQTSMYLCASSLVLSGNSYNEQFFGPGTRLTVL.

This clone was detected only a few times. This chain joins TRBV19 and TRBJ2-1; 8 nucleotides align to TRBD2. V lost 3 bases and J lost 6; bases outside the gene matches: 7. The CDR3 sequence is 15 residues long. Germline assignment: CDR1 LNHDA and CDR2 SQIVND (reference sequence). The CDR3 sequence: CASSITAGGRNEQFF. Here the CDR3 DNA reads TGTGCCAGTAGTATCACTGCGGGAGGCCGCAATGAGCAGTTCTTC.

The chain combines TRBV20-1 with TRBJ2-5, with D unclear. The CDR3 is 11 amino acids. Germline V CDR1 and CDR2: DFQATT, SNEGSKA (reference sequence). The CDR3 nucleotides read TGCGCCCAACTGGTAAAAGAGACCCAGTACTTC. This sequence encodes CAQLVKETQYF.

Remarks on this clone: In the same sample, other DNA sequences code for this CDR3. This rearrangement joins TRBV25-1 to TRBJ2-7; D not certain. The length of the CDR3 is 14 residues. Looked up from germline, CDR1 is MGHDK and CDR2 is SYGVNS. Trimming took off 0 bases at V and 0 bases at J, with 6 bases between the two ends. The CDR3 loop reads CASSEYGNSYEQYF. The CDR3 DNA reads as TGTGCCAGCAGTGAATACGGAAACTCCTACGAGCAGTACTTC.

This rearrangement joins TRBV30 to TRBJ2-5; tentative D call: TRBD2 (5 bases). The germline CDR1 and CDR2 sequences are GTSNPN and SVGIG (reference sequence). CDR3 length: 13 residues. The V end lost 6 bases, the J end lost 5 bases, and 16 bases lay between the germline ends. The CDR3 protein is CACAGVDGETQYF. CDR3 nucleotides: TGTGCCTGCGCCGGGGTCGATGGGGAGACCCAGTACTTC.

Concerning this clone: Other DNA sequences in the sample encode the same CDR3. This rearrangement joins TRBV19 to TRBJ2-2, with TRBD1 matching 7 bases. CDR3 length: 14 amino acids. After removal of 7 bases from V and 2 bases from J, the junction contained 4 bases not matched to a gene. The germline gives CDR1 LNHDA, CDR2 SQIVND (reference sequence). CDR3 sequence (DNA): TGTGCCAGTATCCGGACAGGAAACACCGGGGAGCTGTTTTTT. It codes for CASIRTGNTGELFF.

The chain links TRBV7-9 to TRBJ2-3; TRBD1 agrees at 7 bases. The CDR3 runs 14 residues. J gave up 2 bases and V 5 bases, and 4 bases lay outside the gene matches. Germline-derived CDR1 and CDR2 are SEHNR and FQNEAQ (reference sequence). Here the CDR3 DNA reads TGTGCCAGCAGCCCCGGGACAGCCACAGATACGCAGTATTTT. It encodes CASSPGTATDTQYF. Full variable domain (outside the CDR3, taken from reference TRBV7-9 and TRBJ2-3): DTGVSQNPRHKITKRGQNVTFRCDPISEHNRLYWYRQTLGQGPEFLTYFQNEAQLEKSRLLSDRFSAERPKGSFSTLEIQRTEQGDSAMYLCASSPGTATDTQYFGPGTRLTVL.

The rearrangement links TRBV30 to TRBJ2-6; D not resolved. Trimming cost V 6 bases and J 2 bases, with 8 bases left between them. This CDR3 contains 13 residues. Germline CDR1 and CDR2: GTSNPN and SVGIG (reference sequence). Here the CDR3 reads CACRGAGANVLTF. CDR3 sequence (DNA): TGTGCCTGTCGAGGCGCTGGGGCCAACGTCCTGACTTTC.

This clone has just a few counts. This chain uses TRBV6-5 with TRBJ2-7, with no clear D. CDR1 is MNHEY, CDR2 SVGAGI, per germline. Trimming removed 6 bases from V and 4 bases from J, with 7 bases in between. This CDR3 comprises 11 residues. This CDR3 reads CASRRDYEQYF. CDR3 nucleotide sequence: TGTGCCAGCAGGCGTGATTACGAGCAGTACTTC.

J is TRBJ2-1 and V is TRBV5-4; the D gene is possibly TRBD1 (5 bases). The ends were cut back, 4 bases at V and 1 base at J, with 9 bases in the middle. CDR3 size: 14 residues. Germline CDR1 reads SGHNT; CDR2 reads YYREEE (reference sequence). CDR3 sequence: CASSQDSSYNEQFF. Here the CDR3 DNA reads TGTGCCAGCAGCCAAGACAGTTCCTACAATGAGCAGTTCTTC.

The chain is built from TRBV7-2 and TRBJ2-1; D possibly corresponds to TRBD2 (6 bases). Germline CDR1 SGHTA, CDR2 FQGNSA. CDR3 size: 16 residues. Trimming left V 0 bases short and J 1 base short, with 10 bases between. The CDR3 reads CASSLAAGESYNEQFF. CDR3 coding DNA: TGTGCCAGCAGCTTAGCAGCGGGTGAATCCTACAATGAGCAGTTCTTC.

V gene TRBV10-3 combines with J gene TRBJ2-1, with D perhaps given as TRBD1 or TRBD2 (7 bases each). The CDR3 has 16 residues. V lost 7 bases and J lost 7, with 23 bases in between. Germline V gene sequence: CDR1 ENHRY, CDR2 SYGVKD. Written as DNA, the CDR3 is TGTGCCATCACGACAGGGAGGGACGTAGCAAGGAATGAGCAGTTCTTC. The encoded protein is CAITTGRDVARNEQFF.

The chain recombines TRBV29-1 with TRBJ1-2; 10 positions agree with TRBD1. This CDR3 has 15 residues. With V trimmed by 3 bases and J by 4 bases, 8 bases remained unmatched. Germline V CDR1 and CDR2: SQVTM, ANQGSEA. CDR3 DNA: TGCAGCGTTGACGGGACAGGGGATGTTACCTATGGCTACACCTTC. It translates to CSVDGTGDVTYGYTF.

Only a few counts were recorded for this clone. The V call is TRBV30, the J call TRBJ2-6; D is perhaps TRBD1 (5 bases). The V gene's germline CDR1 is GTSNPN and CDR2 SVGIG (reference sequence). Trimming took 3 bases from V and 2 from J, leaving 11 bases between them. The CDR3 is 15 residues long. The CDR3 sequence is CAWSRTPPGANVLTF. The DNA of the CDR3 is TGTGCCTGGAGCCGGACACCTCCTGGGGCCAACGTCCTGACTTTC.

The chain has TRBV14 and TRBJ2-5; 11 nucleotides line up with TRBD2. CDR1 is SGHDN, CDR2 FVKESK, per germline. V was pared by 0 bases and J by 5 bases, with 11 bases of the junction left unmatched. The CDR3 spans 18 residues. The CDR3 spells CASSQDRGLAAAWETQYF. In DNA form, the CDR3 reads TGTGCCAGCAGCCAAGATCGGGGACTAGCGGCCGCTTGGGAGACCCAGTACTTC.

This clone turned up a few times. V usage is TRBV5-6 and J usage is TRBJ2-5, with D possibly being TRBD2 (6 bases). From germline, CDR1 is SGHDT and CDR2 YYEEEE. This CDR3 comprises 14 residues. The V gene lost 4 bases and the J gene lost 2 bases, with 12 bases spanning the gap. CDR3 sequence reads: CASSRWDSQETQYF. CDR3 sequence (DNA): TGTGCCAGCAGCAGGTGGGACTCGCAAGAGACCCAGTACTTC. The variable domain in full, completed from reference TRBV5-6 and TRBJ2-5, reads DAGVTQSPTHLIKTRGQQVTLRCSPKSGHDTVSWYQQALGQGPQFIFQYYEEEERQRGNFPDRFSGHQFPNYSSELNVNALLLGDSALYLCASSRWDSQETQYFGPGTRLLVL.

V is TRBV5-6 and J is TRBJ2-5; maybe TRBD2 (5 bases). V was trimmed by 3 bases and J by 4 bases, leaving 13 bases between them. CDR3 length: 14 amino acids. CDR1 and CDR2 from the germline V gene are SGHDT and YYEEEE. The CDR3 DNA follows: TGTGCCAGCAGCTGGGCACCGGCGGGAGAGACCCAGTACTTC. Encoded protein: CASSWAPAGETQYF.

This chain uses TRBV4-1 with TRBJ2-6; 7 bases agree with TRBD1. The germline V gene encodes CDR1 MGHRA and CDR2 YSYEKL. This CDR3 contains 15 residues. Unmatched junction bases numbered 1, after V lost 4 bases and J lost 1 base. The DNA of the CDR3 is TGCGCCAGCAGCCCACAGGGGTCTGGGGCCAACGTCCTGACTTTC. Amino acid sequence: CASSPQGSGANVLTF.

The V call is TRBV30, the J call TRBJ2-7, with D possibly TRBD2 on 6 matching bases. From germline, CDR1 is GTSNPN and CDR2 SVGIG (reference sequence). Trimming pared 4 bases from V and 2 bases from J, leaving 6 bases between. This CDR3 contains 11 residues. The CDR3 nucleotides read TGTGCCTGGAAGCGGGCCTACGAGCAGTACTTC. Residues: CAWKRAYEQYF. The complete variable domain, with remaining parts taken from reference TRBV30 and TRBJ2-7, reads SQTIHQWPATLVQPVGSPLSLECTVEGTSNPNLYWYRQAAGRGLQLLFYSVGIGQISSEVPQNLSASRPQDRQFILSSKKLLLSDSGFYLCAWKRAYEQYFGPGTRLTVT.